What follows describes a single T cell receptor (beta chain). As originally analysed: Nucleated cell number was recorded as an estimate derived from reference gene primer amplification. Sequenced by immunoSEQ multiplex PCR; TCRdb stores in-frame clones only, minus some. V and J calls plus clone size are reproduced from that table; the DNA served to infer D and trimming. The sample has about 180,000 clones; about 86% are singletons. This record comes from a study of blood T cell repertoires in COVID-19. Study information: Specimens from acute and convalescent COVID-19 originated in the United States, Italy and Spain. In each case, the material was cDNA or gDNA derived from T cells, B-cell-depleted T cells, or PBMCs.

The ends were cut back, 4 bases at V and 7 bases at J, with 14 bases in the middle. Germline CDR1 is SNHLY and CDR2 is FYNNEI. The CDR3 sequence is 15 residues long. Sequenced sample: peripheral blood. The sequence came from an older man with active or convalescent COVID-19. V is TRBV2 and J is TRBJ1-6; tentative D call: TRBD1 (6 bases). The CDR3 spells CASSGGQGKNSPLHF. CDR3 DNA: TGTGCCAGCAGTGGGGGGCAGGGGAAGAATTCACCCCTCCACTTT.